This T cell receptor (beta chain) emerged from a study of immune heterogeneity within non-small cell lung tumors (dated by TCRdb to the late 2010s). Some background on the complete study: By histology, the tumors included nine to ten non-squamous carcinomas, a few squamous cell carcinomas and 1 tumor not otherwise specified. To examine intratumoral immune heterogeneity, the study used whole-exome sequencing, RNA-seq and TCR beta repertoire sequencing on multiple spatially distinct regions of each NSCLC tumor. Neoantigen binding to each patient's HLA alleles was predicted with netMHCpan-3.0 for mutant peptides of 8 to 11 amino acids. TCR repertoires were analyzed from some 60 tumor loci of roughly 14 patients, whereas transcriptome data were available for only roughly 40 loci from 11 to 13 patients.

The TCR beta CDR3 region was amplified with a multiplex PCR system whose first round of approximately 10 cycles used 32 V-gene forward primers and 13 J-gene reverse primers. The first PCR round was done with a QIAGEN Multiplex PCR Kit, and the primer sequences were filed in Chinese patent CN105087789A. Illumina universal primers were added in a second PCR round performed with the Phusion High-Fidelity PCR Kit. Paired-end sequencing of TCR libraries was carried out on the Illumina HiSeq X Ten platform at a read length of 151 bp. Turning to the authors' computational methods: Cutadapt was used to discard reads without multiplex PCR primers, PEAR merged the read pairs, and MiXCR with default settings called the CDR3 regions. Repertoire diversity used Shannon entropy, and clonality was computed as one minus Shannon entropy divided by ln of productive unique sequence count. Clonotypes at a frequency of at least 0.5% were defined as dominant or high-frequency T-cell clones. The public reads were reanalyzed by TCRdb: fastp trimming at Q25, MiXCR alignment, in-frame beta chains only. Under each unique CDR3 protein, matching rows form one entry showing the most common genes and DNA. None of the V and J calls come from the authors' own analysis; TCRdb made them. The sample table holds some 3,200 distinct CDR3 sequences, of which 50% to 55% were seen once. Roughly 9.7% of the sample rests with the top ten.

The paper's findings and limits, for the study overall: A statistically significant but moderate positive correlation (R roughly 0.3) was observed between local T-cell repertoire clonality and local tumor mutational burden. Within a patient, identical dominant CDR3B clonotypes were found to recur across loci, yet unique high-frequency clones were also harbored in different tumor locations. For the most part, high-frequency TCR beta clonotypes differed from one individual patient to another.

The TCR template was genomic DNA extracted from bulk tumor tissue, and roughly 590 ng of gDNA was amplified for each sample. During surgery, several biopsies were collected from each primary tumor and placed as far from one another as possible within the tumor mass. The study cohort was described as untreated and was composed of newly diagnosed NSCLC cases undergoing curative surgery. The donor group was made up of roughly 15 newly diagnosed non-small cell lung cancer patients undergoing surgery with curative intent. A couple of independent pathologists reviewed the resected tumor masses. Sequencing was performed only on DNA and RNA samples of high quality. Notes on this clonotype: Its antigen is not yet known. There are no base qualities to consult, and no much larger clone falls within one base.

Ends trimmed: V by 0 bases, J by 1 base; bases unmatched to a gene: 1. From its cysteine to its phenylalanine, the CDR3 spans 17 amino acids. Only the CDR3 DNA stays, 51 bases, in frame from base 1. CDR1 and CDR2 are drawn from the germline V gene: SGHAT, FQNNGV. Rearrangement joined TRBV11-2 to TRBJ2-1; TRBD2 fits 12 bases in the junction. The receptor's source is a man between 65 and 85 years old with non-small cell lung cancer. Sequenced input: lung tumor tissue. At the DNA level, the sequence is TGTGCCAGCAGCTTAGAGACTAGCGGGAGTTCCTACAATGAGCAGTTCTTC. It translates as CASSLETSGSSYNEQFF.